The 30 T cell receptor beta chains given below trace back to one sample, sequenced in a study of blood T cell repertoires in COVID-19. Clones were read by immunoSEQ multiplex PCR, and TCRdb kept only the in-frame ones, dropping some. Here the sample spans approximately 350,000 clones, around 91% being singletons. The sequencing sample was made of peripheral blood. Source of these receptors: a woman aged 18 to 35 who had recovered from COVID-19.

This chain connects TRBV9 to TRBJ2-2; 7 bases agree with TRBD1. Trimming took 4 bases from V and 7 from J; bases not matched to a gene: 7. The CDR3 has 14 residues. Germline CDR1 is SGDLS and CDR2 is YYNGEE. CDR3 residues: CASSTSTGIGELFF. The CDR3 DNA reads as TGTGCCAGCAGCACATCGACAGGGATCGGGGAGCTGTTTTTT.

The V call is TRBV7-2, the J call TRBJ2-4; 7 bases line up with TRBD1. CDR1 is SGHTA and CDR2 is FQGNSA in the germline V gene. With V trimmed by 0 bases and J by 1 base, 6 bases remained unmatched. This CDR3 region has 17 residues. The CDR3 loop is CASSLAFDRVAKNIQYF. CDR3 coding DNA: TGTGCCAGCAGCTTAGCTTTCGACAGGGTGGCCAAAAACATTCAGTACTTC.

The J gene is TRBJ1-6, the V gene TRBV7-9; 8 bases align to TRBD1. Germline values: CDR1 SEHNR, CDR2 FQNEAQ (reference sequence). J was trimmed by 8 bases and V by 8 bases; bases with no gene match: 14. CDR3 size: 16 residues. The CDR3 region has the DNA TGTGCCAGCTCAGAAGGGACAGGATCCCTGGATTCACCCCTCCACTTT. Its protein is CASSEGTGSLDSPLHF.

V usage is TRBV19 and J usage is TRBJ1-1; D unresolved. Trimming pared 3 bases from V and 7 bases from J, leaving 9 bases between. The CDR3 length is 12 residues. CDR1 LNHDA and CDR2 SQIVND come from the germline V gene (reference sequence). The CDR3: CASSMPPSEAFF. The CDR3 bases are TGTGCCAGTAGTATGCCCCCGAGTGAAGCTTTCTTT.

The chain combines TRBV7-9 with TRBJ2-1, with D uncertain. Looked up from germline, CDR1 is SEHNR and CDR2 is FQNEAQ (reference sequence). The germline V and J ends were trimmed by 3 bases and 7 bases, with 4 bases remaining between them. This CDR3 has 11 amino acids. The CDR3 protein is CASSFVNEQFF. CDR3 sequence (DNA): TGTGCCAGCAGCTTCGTAAATGAGCAGTTCTTC.

The chain joins TRBV7-2 to TRBJ1-5; 9 bases match TRBD1. Germline values: CDR1 SGHTA, CDR2 FQGNSA. The CDR3 has 14 residues. With 5 bases clipped from V and 7 bases from J, the junction kept 6 bases outside the gene matches. The CDR3 spells CASSRDRDDQPQHF. DNA of the CDR3: TGTGCCAGCAGCAGGGACAGGGACGACCAGCCCCAGCATTTT.

This clone was observed a few times. The chain couples TRBV6-1 to TRBJ1-5; 11 nucleotides match TRBD1. J was trimmed by 6 bases and V by 0 bases; bases with no gene match: 4. Germline-derived CDR1 and CDR2 are MNHNS and SASEGT. The CDR3 extends over 16 amino acids. The CDR3 sequence is CASSEARGQGGQPQHF. In DNA form, the CDR3 reads TGTGCCAGCAGTGAAGCGCGGGGACAGGGGGGTCAGCCCCAGCATTTT.

The chain carries TRBV18 and TRBJ2-3, with TRBD2 identical over 10 bases. There are 16 residues in the CDR3. CDR1 KGHSH and CDR2 LQKENI come from the germline V gene. After removal of 0 bases from V and 4 bases from J, the junction contained 4 bases not matched to a gene. The CDR3 here is CASSPPSAGGADTQYF. The CDR3 DNA reads TGTGCCAGCTCACCACCTTCAGCGGGAGGGGCAGATACGCAGTATTTT.

This chain links TRBV24-1 with TRBJ2-1; D may be TRBD1 (5 bases). This CDR3 has 13 amino acids. The germline gives CDR1 KGHDR, CDR2 SFDVKD. The V end lost 6 bases, the J end lost 3 bases, and 8 bases lay between the germline ends. CDR3 protein: CATSQQGYNEQFF. The CDR3 nucleotides read TGTGCCACCAGTCAGCAGGGCTACAATGAGCAGTTCTTC.

The J gene is TRBJ2-1, the V gene TRBV12-3 or TRBV12-4, with 7 bases matching TRBD2. CDR3 size: 12 residues. V shed 8 bases and J 3 bases; nucleotides not matched to a gene: 1. The DNA for the CDR3 is TGTGCCAGCGGGACTAACTACAATGAGCAGTTCTTC. This codes for CASGTNYNEQFF.

This chain joins TRBV19 and TRBJ1-2, with 10 bases matching TRBD1. The V and J ends lost 6 bases and 7 bases, in that order; junction bases with no gene match: 8. Germline CDR1 is LNHDA and CDR2 is SQIVND (reference sequence). There are 14 residues in the CDR3. CDR3 nucleotide sequence: TGTGCCAGTAGGCCGGGACAGGGGATGCTTGGCTACACCTTC. Amino acid sequence: CASRPGQGMLGYTF.

This chain links TRBV11-3 with TRBJ1-1; 8 bases are a match to TRBD1. This CDR3 is built from 15 residues. The junction had 8 bases not matched to a gene; V was cut back by 5 bases and J by 3 bases. The germline CDR1 and CDR2 sequences are SGHNT and YENEEA. The CDR3 DNA follows: TGTGCCAGCAGCCGTGGACAGGGAGTTTACACTGAAGCTTTCTTT. Encoded protein: CASSRGQGVYTEAFF. Together with reference TRBV11-3 and TRBJ1-1, the CDR3 gives the full variable domain: EAGVVQSPRYKIIEKKQPVAFWCNPISGHNTLYWYLQNLGQGPELLIRYENEEAVDDSQLPKDRFSAERLKGVDSTLKIQPAELGDSAVYLCASSRGQGVYTEAFFGQGTRLTVV.

This clone was detected once. J is TRBJ1-1 and V is TRBV28; 8 bases are shared with TRBD1. The CDR3 length is 14 residues. The germline V gene has CDR1 MDHEN and CDR2 SYDVKM. V lost 6 bases, J lost 2 bases, and 5 bases stayed unmatched. The CDR3 bases are TGTGCCAGCAGCGGAGACAGGGGTAACACTGAAGCTTTCTTT. Protein: CASSGDRGNTEAFF. The complete variable domain, with remaining parts taken from reference TRBV28 and TRBJ1-1, reads DVKVTQSSRYLVKRTGEKVFLECVQDMDHENMFWYRQDPGLGLRLIYFSYDVKMKEKGDIPEGYSVSREKKERFSLILESASTNQTSMYLCASSGDRGNTEAFFGQGTRLTVV.

The chain joins TRBV9 to TRBJ2-5; 7 bases match TRBD1. The germline V gene encodes CDR1 SGDLS and CDR2 YYNGEE. V gave up 4 bases and J gave up 1 base; unmatched junction bases: 7. This CDR3 region has 15 residues. This CDR3 reads CASSTHRGFQETQYF. CDR3 DNA: TGTGCCAGCAGCACCCACAGGGGCTTCCAAGAGACCCAGTACTTC.

This chain joins TRBV30 and TRBJ1-2; D is possibly TRBD1 (5 bases). The CDR3 sequence is 16 residues long. V shed 1 base and J shed 3 bases, with 18 bases lying between them. CDR1 and CDR2 from the germline V gene are GTSNPN and SVGIG (reference sequence). The CDR3 coding sequence is TGTGCCTGGAGTGCGAACGGCAGGGATCTTTACTATGGCTACACCTTC. This sequence encodes CAWSANGRDLYYGYTF.

The chain links TRBV29-1 to TRBJ2-7, with 10 bases identical to TRBD2. Trimming took 0 bases from V and 2 from J; bases not matched to a gene: 7. Germline lookup yields CDR1 SQVTM and CDR2 ANQGSEA. This CDR3 has 16 residues. The CDR3: CSVEDVGTSVPYEQYV. The CDR3 nucleotides read TGCAGCGTTGAAGACGTAGGGACTAGCGTCCCCTACGAGCAGTACGTC.

The CDR3 region has the DNA TGTGCCAGTAGTAGGCACAGCGGGGCAAACACCGGGGAGCTGTTTTTT. It is translated as CASSRHSGANTGELFF. The V and J genes are TRBV19 and TRBJ2-2; 7 positions agree with TRBD2. The length of the CDR3 is 16 residues. J lost 2 bases, V lost 4 bases, and 7 bases had no gene match. Germline CDR1 and CDR2: LNHDA and SQIVND (reference sequence).

The chain joins TRBV25-1 to TRBJ2-1; D not resolved. Germline-derived CDR1 and CDR2 are MGHDK and SYGVNS. With 6 bases removed from V and 2 bases from J, the gap between germline ends came to 20 bases. This CDR3 region has 17 residues. The CDR3 sequence is CASRSHQSFPPYNEQFF. The CDR3, as DNA: TGTGCCAGCAGAAGCCACCAAAGCTTTCCCCCCTACAATGAGCAGTTCTTC.

V is TRBV18 and J is TRBJ2-1; 13 bases agree with TRBD2. Trimming cost V 3 bases and J 6 bases; bases outside gene matches: 5. The germline gives CDR1 KGHSH, CDR2 LQKENI. The CDR3 spans 16 residues. CDR3 DNA sequence: TGTGCCAGCTCACCGGGACTAGCGGGGAGGGGCAATGAGCAGTTCTTC. Its translation: CASSPGLAGRGNEQFF. The entire variable domain, with the rest obtained from reference TRBV18 and TRBJ2-1, is as follows: NAGVMQNPRHLVRRRGQEARLRCSPMKGHSHVYWYRQLPEEGLKFMVYLQKENIIDESGMPKERFSAEFPKEGPSILRIQQVVRGDSAAYFCASSPGLAGRGNEQFFGPGTRLTVL.

The chain uses TRBV30 and TRBJ2-1; TRBD2 matches at 16 bases. CDR3 size: 18 residues. With V trimmed by 7 bases and J by 8 bases, 17 bases remained unmatched. Germline V lookup: CDR1 GTSNPN, CDR2 SVGIG (reference sequence). The CDR3 spells CAFRGTSGRAQSVHEQFF. The CDR3 region has the DNA TGTGCCTTCAGAGGGACTAGCGGGAGGGCCCAGAGCGTCCATGAGCAGTTCTTC.

The CDR3 region has the DNA TGCAGCGTTGAAGATAGGCTAGCGGGGTACAATGAGCAGTTCTTC. Translation: CSVEDRLAGYNEQFF. The chain combines TRBV29-1 with TRBJ2-1, with 9 bases lining up with TRBD2. Germline V lookup: CDR1 SQVTM, CDR2 ANQGSEA. The CDR3 loop spans 15 amino acids. The trim removed 0 bases at V and 4 bases at J, leaving 4 bases unmatched.

The chain employs TRBV6-5 and TRBJ2-1; no definite D call. Trimming cost V 2 bases and J 0 bases, with 8 bases left between them. From germline, CDR1 is MNHEY and CDR2 SVGAGI. This CDR3 contains 15 residues. The CDR3 bases are TGTGCCAGCAGTTACGACGGCGGCTCCTACAATGAGCAGTTCTTC. Protein sequence: CASSYDGGSYNEQFF.

The chain couples TRBV11-2 to TRBJ1-3, with 7 bases aligning to TRBD1. Germline V gives CDR1 SGHAT, CDR2 FQNNGV. The V and J ends lost 3 bases and 2 bases, in that order; junction bases with no gene match: 4. The CDR3 extends over 15 amino acids. This CDR3 is CASSLTGTPGNTIYF. CDR3 DNA sequence: TGTGCCAGCAGCTTGACAGGGACACCTGGAAACACCATATATTTT.

The V gene is TRBV4-3, the J gene TRBJ1-1; D is ambiguous. This CDR3 contains 15 residues. The V and J ends lost 0 bases and 1 base respectively, with 9 bases between them. Germline V gene data show CDR1 as LGHNA and CDR2 as YSLEER. DNA for the CDR3: TGCGCCAGCAGCCAAGAGGGAGGGAGGAACACTGAAGCTTTCTTT. Residues: CASSQEGGRNTEAFF.

The chain uses TRBV5-6 and TRBJ1-2; TRBD1 aligns across 8 bases. This CDR3 spans 12 amino acids. The J segment lost 8 bases and the V segment lost 2 bases, leaving 2 bases of the junction unmatched. Germline V gives CDR1 SGHDT, CDR2 YYEEEE. For the CDR3, the DNA is TGTGCCAGCAGCTTTCGACAGGGGGGCTACACCTTC. It yields the protein CASSFRQGGYTF.

The gene calls are TRBV11-3 and TRBJ1-1; the D gene is possibly TRBD1 (5 bases). Trimming shortened V by 3 bases and J by 1 base, and 12 bases separated the two germline ends. CDR3 length: 15 amino acids. Germline CDR1 SGHNT, CDR2 YENEEA. The CDR3 nucleotides read TGTGCCAGCAGCTTTGCCGACAGTAAGAACACTGAAGCTTTCTTT. Its protein product is CASSFADSKNTEAFF.

The chain joins TRBV5-8 to TRBJ2-1; 12 positions match TRBD2. This CDR3 contains 16 residues. Germline trimming cut 4 bases from V and 10 bases from J; bases unmatched to any gene: 12. Germline values: CDR1 SGHTS, CDR2 YDEGEE. CDR3 in DNA: TGTGCCAGCAGCCCCAGGACTAGCGGGGCCACCCGGGAGCAGTTCTTC. Translation: CASSPRTSGATREQFF. The full variable domain, with the rest looked up from reference TRBV5-8 and TRBJ2-1, is EAGVTQSPTHLIKTRGQQATLRCSPISGHTSVYWYQQALGLGLQFLLWYDEGEERNRGNFPPRFSGRQFPNYSSELNVNALELEDSALYLCASSPRTSGATREQFFGPGTRLTVL.

This sequence joins TRBV10-1 and TRBJ1-1, with 9 positions matching TRBD1. This CDR3 has 16 residues. Looked up from germline, CDR1 is WNHNN and CDR2 is SYGVQD (reference sequence). Germline trimming cut 8 bases from V and 0 bases from J; bases unmatched to any gene: 10. CDR3 nucleotides: TGCGCCAGCCCAATATATGGACAGGGGATGAACACTGAAGCTTTCTTT. Translated: CASPIYGQGMNTEAFF.

V and J are TRBV6-1 and TRBJ2-3, with 14 bases matching TRBD2. The junction had 3 bases not matched to a gene; V was cut back by 4 bases and J by 0 bases. CDR3 length equals 17 residues. Germline CDR1 and CDR2: MNHNS and SASEGT. CDR3 protein: CASSGLAGGRSTDTQYF. CDR3 nucleotide sequence: TGTGCCAGCAGTGGACTAGCGGGAGGGAGGAGCACAGATACGCAGTATTTT.

The chain uses TRBV19 and TRBJ1-1; 8 nucleotides agree with TRBD1. The V gene end was trimmed by 4 bases and the J gene end by 0 bases; junction bases not matched to a gene: 13. The CDR3 is 18 residues long. The germline gives CDR1 LNHDA, CDR2 SQIVND (reference sequence). This CDR3 reads CASSTGGFRPTMNTEAFF. The CDR3 nucleotides are TGTGCCAGTAGTACAGGGGGCTTCCGTCCAACAATGAACACTGAAGCTTTCTTT.